This T cell receptor (beta chain) emerged from a study of blood T cell repertoires in COVID-19. After removal of 10 bases from V and 5 bases from J, the junction contained 2 bases not matched to a gene. The CDR3 sequence is 11 residues long. Germline values: CDR1 LNHDA, CDR2 SQIVND (reference sequence). Here immunoSEQ multiplex PCR was the method, and the copy in TCRdb shows in-frame clones only, minus some. The sample has about 51,000 clones, 85% to 90% seen once. This rearrangement joins TRBV19 to TRBJ1-2; 9 bases match TRBD1. Source material: peripheral blood. The sequence came from a man of 80 years or more with active COVID-19. CDR3 DNA: TGTGCCACGGGACAGGGATATGGCTACACCTTC. Its translation is CATGQGYGYTF.